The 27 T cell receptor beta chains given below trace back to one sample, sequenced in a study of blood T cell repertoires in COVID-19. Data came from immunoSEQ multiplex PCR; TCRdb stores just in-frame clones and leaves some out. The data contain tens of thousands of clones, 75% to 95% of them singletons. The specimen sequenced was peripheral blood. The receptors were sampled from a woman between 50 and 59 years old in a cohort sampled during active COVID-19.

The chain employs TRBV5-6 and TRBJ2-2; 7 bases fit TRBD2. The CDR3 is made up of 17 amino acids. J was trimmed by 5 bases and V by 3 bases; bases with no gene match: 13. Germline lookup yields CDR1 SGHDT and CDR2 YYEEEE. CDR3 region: CASSSLAGVSGTGELFF. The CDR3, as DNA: TGTGCCAGCAGCTCCCTGGCGGGGGTCTCTGGGACCGGGGAGCTGTTTTTT.

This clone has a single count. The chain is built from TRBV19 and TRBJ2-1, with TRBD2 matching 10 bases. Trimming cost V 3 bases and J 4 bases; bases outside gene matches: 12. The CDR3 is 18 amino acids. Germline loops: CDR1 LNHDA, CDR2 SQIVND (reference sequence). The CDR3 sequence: CASSMRLAGGTYYNEQFF. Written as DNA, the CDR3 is TGTGCCAGTAGTATGCGACTAGCGGGTGGGACCTATTACAATGAGCAGTTCTTC.

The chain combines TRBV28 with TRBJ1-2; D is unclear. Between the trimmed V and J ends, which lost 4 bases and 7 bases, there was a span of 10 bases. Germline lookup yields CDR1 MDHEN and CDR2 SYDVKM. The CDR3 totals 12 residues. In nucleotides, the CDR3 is TGTGCCAGCAGTTCCTCAAAAGCTGGCTACACCTTC. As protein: CASSSSKAGYTF.

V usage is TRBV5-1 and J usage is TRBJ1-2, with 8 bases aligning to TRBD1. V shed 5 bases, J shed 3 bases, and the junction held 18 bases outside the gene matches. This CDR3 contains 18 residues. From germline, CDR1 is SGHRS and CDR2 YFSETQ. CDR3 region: CASSPLSGTGDSYYGYTF. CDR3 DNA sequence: TGCGCCAGCAGTCCGTTATCCGGGACAGGAGACTCATACTATGGCTACACCTTC. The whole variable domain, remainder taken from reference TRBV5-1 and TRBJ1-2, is KAGVTQTPRYLIKTRGQQVTLSCSPISGHRSVSWYQQTPGQGLQFLFEYFSETQRNKGNFPGRFSGRQFSNSRSEMNVSTLELGDSALYLCASSPLSGTGDSYYGYTFGSGTRLTVV.

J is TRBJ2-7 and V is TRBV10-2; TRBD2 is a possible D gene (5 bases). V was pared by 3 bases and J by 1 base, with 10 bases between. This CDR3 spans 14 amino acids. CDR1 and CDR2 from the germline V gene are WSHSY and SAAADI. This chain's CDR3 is CASSEVGRSYEQYF. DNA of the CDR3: TGCGCCAGCAGTGAAGTTGGGAGATCCTACGAGCAGTACTTC.

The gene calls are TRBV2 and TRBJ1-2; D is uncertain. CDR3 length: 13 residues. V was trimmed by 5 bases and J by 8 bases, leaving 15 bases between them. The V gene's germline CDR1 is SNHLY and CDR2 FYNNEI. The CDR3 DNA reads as TGTGCCAGCAGTCCGGGGAACCGTAGGGGCTACACCTTC. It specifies CASSPGNRRGYTF.

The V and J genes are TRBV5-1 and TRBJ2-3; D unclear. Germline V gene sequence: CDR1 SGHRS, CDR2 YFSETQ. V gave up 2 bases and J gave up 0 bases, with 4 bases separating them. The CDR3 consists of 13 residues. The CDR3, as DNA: TGCGCCAGCAGCTTCCTCAGCACAGATACGCAGTATTTT. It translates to CASSFLSTDTQYF.

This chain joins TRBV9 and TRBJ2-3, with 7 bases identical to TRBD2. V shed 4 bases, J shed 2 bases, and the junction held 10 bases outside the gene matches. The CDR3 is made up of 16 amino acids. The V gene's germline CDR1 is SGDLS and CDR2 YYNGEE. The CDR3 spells CASSPGAGVVTDTQYF. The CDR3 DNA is TGTGCCAGCAGCCCCGGGGCGGGAGTAGTCACAGATACGCAGTATTTT.

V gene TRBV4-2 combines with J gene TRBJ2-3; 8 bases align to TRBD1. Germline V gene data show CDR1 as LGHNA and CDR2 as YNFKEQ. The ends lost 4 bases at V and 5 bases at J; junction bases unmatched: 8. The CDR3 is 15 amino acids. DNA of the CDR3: TGTGCCAGCAGCCCGTCACCACAGGGGGTAGATACGCAGTATTTT. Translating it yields CASSPSPQGVDTQYF.

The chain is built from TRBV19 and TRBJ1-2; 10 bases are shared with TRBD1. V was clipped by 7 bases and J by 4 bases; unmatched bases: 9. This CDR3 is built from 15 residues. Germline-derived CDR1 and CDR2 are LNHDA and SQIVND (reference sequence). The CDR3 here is CASIPTGQGTYGYTF. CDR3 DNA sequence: TGTGCCAGTATCCCCACGGGACAGGGGACCTATGGCTACACCTTC.

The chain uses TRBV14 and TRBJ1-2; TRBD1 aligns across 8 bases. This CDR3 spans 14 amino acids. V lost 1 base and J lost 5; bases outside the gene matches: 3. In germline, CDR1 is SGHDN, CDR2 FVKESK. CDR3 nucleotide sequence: TGTGCCAGCAGCCAAGGACAGGGGAGGTATGGCTACACCTTC. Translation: CASSQGQGRYGYTF.

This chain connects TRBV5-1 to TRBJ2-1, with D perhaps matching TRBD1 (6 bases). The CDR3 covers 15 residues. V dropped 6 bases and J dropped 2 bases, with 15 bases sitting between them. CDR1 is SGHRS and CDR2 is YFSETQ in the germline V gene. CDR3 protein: CASTLDRLAYNEQFF. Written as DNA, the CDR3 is TGCGCCAGCACCTTAGACAGGTTGGCCTACAATGAGCAGTTCTTC.

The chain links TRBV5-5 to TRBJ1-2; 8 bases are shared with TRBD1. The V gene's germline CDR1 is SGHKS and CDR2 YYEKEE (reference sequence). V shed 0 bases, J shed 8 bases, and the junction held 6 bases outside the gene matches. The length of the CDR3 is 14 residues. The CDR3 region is CASSLEQGVGGYTF. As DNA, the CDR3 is TGTGCCAGCAGCTTGGAACAGGGGGTGGGCGGCTACACCTTC.

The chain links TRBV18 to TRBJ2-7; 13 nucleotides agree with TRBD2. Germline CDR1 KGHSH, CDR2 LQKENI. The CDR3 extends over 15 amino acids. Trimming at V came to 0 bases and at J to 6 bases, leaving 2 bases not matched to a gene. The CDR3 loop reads CASSPPGLAGREQYF. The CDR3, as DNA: TGTGCCAGCTCACCACCGGGACTAGCGGGGCGCGAGCAGTACTTC.

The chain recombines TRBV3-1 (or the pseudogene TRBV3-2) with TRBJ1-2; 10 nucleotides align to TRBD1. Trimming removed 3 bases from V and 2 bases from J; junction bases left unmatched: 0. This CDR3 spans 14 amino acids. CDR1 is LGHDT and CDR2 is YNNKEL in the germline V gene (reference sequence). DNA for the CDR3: TGTGCCAGCAGCCAGGGACAGGGGAACTATGGCTACACCTTC. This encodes CASSQGQGNYGYTF.

The CDR3 sequence: CASSQVEGASYEQYF. The CDR3 coding sequence is TGTGCCAGCAGCCAAGTAGAGGGGGCATCCTACGAGCAGTACTTC. The chain combines TRBV3-1 (or the pseudogene TRBV3-2) with TRBJ2-7, with 7 bases matching TRBD1. Germline values: CDR1 LGHDT, CDR2 YNNKEL (reference sequence). This CDR3 has 15 amino acids. Trimming at V came to 1 base and at J to 1 base, leaving 4 bases not matched to a gene.

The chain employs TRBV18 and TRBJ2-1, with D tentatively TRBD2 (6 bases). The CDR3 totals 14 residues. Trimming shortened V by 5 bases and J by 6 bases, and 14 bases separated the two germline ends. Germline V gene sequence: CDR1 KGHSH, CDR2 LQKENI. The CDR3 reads CASSTPGVGNEQFF. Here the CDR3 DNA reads TGTGCCAGCTCAACCCCGGGAGTCGGCAATGAGCAGTTCTTC. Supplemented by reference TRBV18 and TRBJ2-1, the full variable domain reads NAGVMQNPRHLVRRRGQEARLRCSPMKGHSHVYWYRQLPEEGLKFMVYLQKENIIDESGMPKERFSAEFPKEGPSILRIQQVVRGDSAAYFCASSTPGVGNEQFFGPGTRLTVL.

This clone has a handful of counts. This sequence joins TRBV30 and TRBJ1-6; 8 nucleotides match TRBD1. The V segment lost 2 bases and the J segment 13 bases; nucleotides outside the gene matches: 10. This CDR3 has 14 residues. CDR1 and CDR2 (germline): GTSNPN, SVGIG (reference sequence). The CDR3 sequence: CAWSLLTGGTPLHF. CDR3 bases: TGTGCCTGGAGTCTCCTTACAGGGGGAACTCCCCTCCACTTT. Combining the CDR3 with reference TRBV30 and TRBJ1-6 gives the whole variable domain SQTIHQWPATLVQPVGSPLSLECTVEGTSNPNLYWYRQAAGRGLQLLFYSVGIGQISSEVPQNLSASRPQDRQFILSSKKLLLSDSGFYLCAWSLLTGGTPLHFGNGTRLTVT.

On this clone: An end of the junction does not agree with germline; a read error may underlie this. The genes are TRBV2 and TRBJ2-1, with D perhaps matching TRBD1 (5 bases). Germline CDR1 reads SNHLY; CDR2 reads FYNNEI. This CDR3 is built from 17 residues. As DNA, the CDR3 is TGTGCCACCAGTCTCCTCGCCGCGTTAGGGGCCTACAATGAGCAGTTCTTC. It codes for CATSLLAALGAYNEQFF.

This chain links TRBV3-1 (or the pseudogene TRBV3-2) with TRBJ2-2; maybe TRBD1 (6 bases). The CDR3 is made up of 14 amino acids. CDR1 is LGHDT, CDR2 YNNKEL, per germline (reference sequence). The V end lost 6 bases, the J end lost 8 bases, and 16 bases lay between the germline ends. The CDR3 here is CASRLQGGRGELFF. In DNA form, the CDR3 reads TGTGCCAGCAGACTACAGGGTGGAAGAGGGGAGCTGTTTTTT.

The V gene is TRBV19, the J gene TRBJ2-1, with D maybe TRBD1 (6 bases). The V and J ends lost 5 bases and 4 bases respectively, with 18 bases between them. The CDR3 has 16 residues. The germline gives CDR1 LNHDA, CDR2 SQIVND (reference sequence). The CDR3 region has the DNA TGTGCCAGTAGTTCGCAGGGAAGAACAGGGTACAATGAGCAGTTCTTC. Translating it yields CASSSQGRTGYNEQFF.

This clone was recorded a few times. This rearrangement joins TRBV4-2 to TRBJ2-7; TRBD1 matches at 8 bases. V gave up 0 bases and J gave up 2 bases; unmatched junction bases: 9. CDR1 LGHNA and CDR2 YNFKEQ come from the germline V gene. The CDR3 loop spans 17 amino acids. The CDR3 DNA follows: TGTGCCAGCAGCCAAGAAGGGGAAAGACAGGGGACCTACGAGCAGTACTTC. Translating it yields CASSQEGERQGTYEQYF.

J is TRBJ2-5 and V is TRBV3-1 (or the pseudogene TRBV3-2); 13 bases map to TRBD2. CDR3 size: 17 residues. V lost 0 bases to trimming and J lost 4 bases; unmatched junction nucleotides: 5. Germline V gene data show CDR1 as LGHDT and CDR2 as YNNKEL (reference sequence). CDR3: CASSQDRLAGGGETQYF. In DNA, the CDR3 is TGTGCCAGCAGCCAAGATCGACTAGCGGGAGGAGGAGAGACCCAGTACTTC.

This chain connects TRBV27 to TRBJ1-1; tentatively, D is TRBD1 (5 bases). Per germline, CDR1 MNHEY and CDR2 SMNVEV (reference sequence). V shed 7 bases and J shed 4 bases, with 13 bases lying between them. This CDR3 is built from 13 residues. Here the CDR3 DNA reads TGTGCCAGCAAGGTCTCGGGGGGCACTGAAGCTTTCTTT. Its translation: CASKVSGGTEAFF.

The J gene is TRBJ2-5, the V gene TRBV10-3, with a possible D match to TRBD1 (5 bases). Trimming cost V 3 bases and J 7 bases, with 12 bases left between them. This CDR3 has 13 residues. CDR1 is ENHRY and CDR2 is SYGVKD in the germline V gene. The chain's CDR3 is CAISDRVSGTQYF. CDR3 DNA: TGTGCCATCAGTGACAGGGTTTCGGGGACCCAGTACTTC.

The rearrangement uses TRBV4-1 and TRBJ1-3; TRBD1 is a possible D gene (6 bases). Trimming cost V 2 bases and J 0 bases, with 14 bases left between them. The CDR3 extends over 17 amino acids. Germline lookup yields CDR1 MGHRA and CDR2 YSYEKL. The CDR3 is CASSQPPDSASGNTIYF. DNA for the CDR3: TGCGCCAGCAGCCAACCACCGGACAGTGCCTCTGGAAACACCATATATTTT.

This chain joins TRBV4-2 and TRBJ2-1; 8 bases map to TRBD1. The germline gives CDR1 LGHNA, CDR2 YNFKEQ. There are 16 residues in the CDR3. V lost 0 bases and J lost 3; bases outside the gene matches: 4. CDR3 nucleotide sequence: TGTGCCAGCAGCCAAGAAGGGGGGACAGGCTACAATGAGCAGTTCTTC. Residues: CASSQEGGTGYNEQFF.